This TCR beta chain was sequenced during a study of tumor-infiltrating lymphocytes in primary liver carcinoma. Points on this clonotype: The antigen remains undetermined.

Constant-region priming of around 500 ng total RNA yielded TCR beta cDNA. Slightly modified ARM-PCR, run as three nested multiplex PCR rounds, produced the TCR beta libraries. TRBV1-TRBV30 forward primers paired with a C-beta reverse primer were used in the first two PCR rounds, which ran approximately 11 cycles each. TCRdb re-derived calls from the multiplex PCR reads in MiXCR, one entry per CDR3 protein. The data show 20,000 to 25,000 distinct CDR3 sequences, 75% to 80% seen once. Study outcomes and limitations: Appearing in all five tumor regions was true of only about 7.5-24% of top clones. The study found a significantly higher top-250-clone fraction in tumors than in blood (p = 0.039).

Unsorted bulk tissue (about 20-30 mg) underwent RNA and DNA co-extraction. Surgeons treated the primary liver carcinoma of the patients by surgical resection. Five distinct regions per tumor were sampled. Germline V CDR1 and CDR2: SGHNT, YENEEA. This CDR3 comprises 15 residues. The V and J ends lost 6 bases and 11 bases, in that order; junction bases with no gene match: 12. This rearrangement joins TRBV11-3 to TRBJ2-1; 11 bases match TRBD2. The sample taken for sequencing was liver tumor tissue from sampling region 1. Specified subset: tumor region T1, superior pole. The receptor was isolated from a woman in her twenties or thirties with primary liver carcinoma and hepatitis B virus infection. This CDR3 reads CASSRVAGGGYKQFF. In DNA form, the CDR3 reads TGTGCCAGCAGTCGAGTAGCGGGGGGGGGGTACAAGCAGTTCTTC. Supplemented by reference TRBV11-3 and TRBJ2-1, the full variable domain reads EAGVVQSPRYKIIEKKQPVAFWCNPISGHNTLYWYLQNLGQGPELLIRYENEEAVDDSQLPKDRFSAERLKGVDSTLKIQPAELGDSAVYLCASSRVAGGGYKQFFGPGTRLTVL.